Below are 9 T cell receptor beta chains sequenced from a single sample in a study of T-cell reconstitution after alpha-beta-depleted transplantation in children. Preparation of the TCRbeta library used unique molecular identifiers. Via MiXCR, TCRdb re-called the PCR reads, giving one row per CDR3 protein. The sample has approximately 110,000 distinct CDR3 sequences; under 30% are singletons. The specimen comprised PBMCs, mostly from graft donor cells, sampled 180 days after TCRalphabeta/CD19-depleted stem cell transplant. The receptor source for this set is a male patient under 10 years old who had a stem cell transplant for chronic granulomatous disease, so the T cells may come from the graft donor.

The gene calls are TRBV20-1 and TRBJ2-7; TRBD2 matches 10 bases. There are 14 residues in the CDR3. In germline, CDR1 is DFQATT, CDR2 SNEGSKA (reference sequence). V lost 4 bases to trimming and J lost 3 bases; unmatched junction nucleotides: 6. CDR3 sequence reads: CSAIGLADRYEQYF. The CDR3 bases are TGCAGTGCTATTGGACTAGCGGATCGCTACGAGCAGTACTTC.

This clonotype was detected a few times. This rearrangement joins TRBV6-2 or TRBV6-3 to TRBJ2-7; 7 bases are a match to TRBD2. The CDR3 contains 13 residues. Germline trimming cut 5 bases from V and 4 bases from J; bases unmatched to any gene: 5. The germline V gene encodes CDR1 MNHEY and CDR2 SVGEGT. CDR3 coding DNA: TGTGCCAGCAGTGCGGGGAGGGCTTACGAGCAGTACTTC. Translated, it gives CASSAGRAYEQYF.

The gene calls are TRBV5-1 and TRBJ2-3; 12 bases are a match to TRBD2. The V segment lost 4 bases and the J segment 4 bases; nucleotides outside the gene matches: 10. This CDR3 is 17 amino acids long. Germline V gene lookup returns CDR1 SGHRS and CDR2 YFSETQ. The CDR3 protein is CASSLGLAGMPPDTQYF. For the CDR3, the DNA is TGCGCCAGCAGCCTCGGACTAGCGGGAATGCCGCCAGATACGCAGTATTTT. Combining the CDR3 with reference TRBV5-1 and TRBJ2-3 gives the whole variable domain KAGVTQTPRYLIKTRGQQVTLSCSPISGHRSVSWYQQTPGQGLQFLFEYFSETQRNKGNFPGRFSGRQFSNSRSEMNVSTLELGDSALYLCASSLGLAGMPPDTQYFGPGTRLTVL.

J is TRBJ2-3 and V is TRBV5-6, with TRBD1 matching over 9 bases. Germline-derived CDR1 and CDR2 are SGHDT and YYEEEE. The CDR3 has 15 amino acids. The J segment lost 7 bases and the V segment lost 0 bases, leaving 6 bases of the junction unmatched. The DNA for the CDR3 is TGTGCCAGCAGCTTGGGGGGACAGGGACTTAATACGCAGTATTTT. It encodes CASSLGGQGLNTQYF.

This clonotype was seen many times. This rearrangement joins TRBV7-2 to TRBJ2-5, with D perhaps matching TRBD2 (5 bases). Germline values: CDR1 SGHTA, CDR2 FQGNSA. V lost 2 bases and J lost 2, with 18 bases in between. The CDR3 runs to 17 residues. CDR3 sequence: CASSLSAGLVGQETQYF. CDR3 sequence (DNA): TGTGCCAGCAGCTTATCGGCAGGACTCGTAGGGCAAGAGACCCAGTACTTC.

The CDR3 loop reads CASNPSGTNFYEQYF. In DNA, the CDR3 is TGTGCCAGCAACCCGTCCGGGACGAACTTCTACGAGCAGTACTTC. The chain combines TRBV12-3 or TRBV12-4 with TRBJ2-7; D may correspond to TRBD1 or TRBD2 (5 bases each). The CDR3 is 15 amino acids. With 7 bases removed from V and 3 bases from J, the gap between germline ends came to 19 bases.

This clonotype was seen only a few times. This chain uses TRBV29-1 with TRBJ2-1; D tentatively reads TRBD1 or TRBD2 (5 bases each). This CDR3 is 15 amino acids long. CDR1 and CDR2 (germline): SQVTM, ANQGSEA. Trimming cost V 4 bases and J 6 bases, with 19 bases left between them. Here the CDR3 DNA reads TGCAGCGTTGCTCCAGGGAAAGGTCGGGGCAATGAGCAGTTCTTC. This codes for CSVAPGKGRGNEQFF.

The rearrangement links TRBV25-1 to TRBJ2-7; D is undetermined. V dropped 11 bases and J dropped 1 base, with 15 bases sitting between them. CDR1 is MGHDK, CDR2 SYGVNS, per germline. This CDR3 contains 13 residues. The CDR3 reads CALAQVKSYEQYF. CDR3 in DNA: TGTGCCTTGGCCCAGGTTAAATCCTACGAGCAGTACTTC.

In this sample, this clonotype turned up a few times. This chain connects TRBV27 to TRBJ2-1, with a weak D call TRBD2 (6 bases). Germline CDR1 MNHEY, CDR2 SMNVEV (reference sequence). This CDR3 has 13 amino acids. Deletions cut 5 bases from V and 12 bases from J, with 17 bases between. In DNA, the CDR3 is TGTGCCAGCAGTATACTGGGACTCAGTGGGCAGTTCTTC. This sequence encodes CASSILGLSGQFF.